The sequence of this TCR beta chain was determined in a study of shared clonotypes between healthy human individuals. Regarding the study as a whole: Deeper or shallower sequencing was expected to change how clonotypes are shared among donors.

Splitting of CD4+ cells produced CD45RA+ naive and CD45RA-negative memory subsets. As processed by the authors: Without quality scores, immunoSEQ junctional reads could not be filtered like full-length reads. Sequenced by immunoSEQ multiplex PCR; TCRdb stores in-frame clones only, minus some. The DNA was the basis for D and trimming; V, J and clone size are from that table. The profile covers 2 million to 2.5 million clones, with around 90% appearing a single time and approximately 0.4% taken by the ten largest. On this clone: Its target is unknown.

V was trimmed by 1 base and J by 2 bases, leaving 15 bases between them. From germline, CDR1 is KGHSH and CDR2 LQKENI. The CDR3 length is 17 residues. The clonotype originates from a man aged 18 to 30 in good health. Some clones in this sample may be carry-over from other donors' samples. Sequenced material: naive CD4+ T cells from PBMCs. The subset: CD45RA+ positively selected. The rearrangement joins TRBV18 to TRBJ2-1; unclear D gene. The CDR3 loop is CASSPLRAAEAYNEQFF. The CDR3 nucleotides read TGTGCCAGCTCACCACTTAGGGCAGCCGAGGCCTACAATGAGCAGTTCTTC.